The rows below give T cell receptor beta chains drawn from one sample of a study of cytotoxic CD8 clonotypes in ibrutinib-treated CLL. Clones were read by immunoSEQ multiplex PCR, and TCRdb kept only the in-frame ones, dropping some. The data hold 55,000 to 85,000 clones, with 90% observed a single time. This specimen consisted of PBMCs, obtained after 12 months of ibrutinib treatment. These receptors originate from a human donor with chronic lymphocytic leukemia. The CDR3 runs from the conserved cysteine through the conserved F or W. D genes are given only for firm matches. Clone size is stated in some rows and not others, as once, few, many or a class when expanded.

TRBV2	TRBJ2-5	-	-	CASSAFGGIETQYF	TGTGCCAGCAGTGCCTTTGGAGGGATAGAGACCCAGTACTTC
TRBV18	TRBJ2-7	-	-	CASSLPTGSYEQYF	TGTGCCAGCTCACTCCCGACAGGCTCCTACGAGCAGTACTTC
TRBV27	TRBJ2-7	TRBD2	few	CASSPNFSGLSSYEQYF	TGTGCCAGCAGTCCCAACTTTAGCGGGCTGAGCTCCTACGAGCAGTACTTC
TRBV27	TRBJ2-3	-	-	CASSLGGTQYF	TGTGCCAGCAGTTTAGGGGGAACGCAGTATTTT
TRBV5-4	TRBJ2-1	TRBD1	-	CASRSGTGTYNEQFF	TGTGCCAGCAGAAGTGGGACAGGGACCTACAATGAGCAGTTCTTC
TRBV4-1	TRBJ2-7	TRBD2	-	CVSSAGTSGSYEQYF	TGCGTCAGCAGCGCCGGGACTAGCGGCTCCTACGAGCAGTACTTC
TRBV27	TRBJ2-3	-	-	CASKSWGTQYF	TGTGCCAGCAAGTCCTGGGGTACGCAGTATTTT
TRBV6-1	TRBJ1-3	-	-	CASSVARTSSGNTIYF	TGTGCCAGCAGTGTGGCGAGGACTAGCTCTGGAAACACCATATATTTT
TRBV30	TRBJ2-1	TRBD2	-	CAWSGLAGGQNEQFF	TGTGCCTGGAGTGGACTAGCGGGAGGACAGAATGAGCAGTTCTTC
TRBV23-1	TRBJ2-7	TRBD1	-	CASRTGAGHEQYF	TGCGCCAGCAGAACAGGGGCCGGGCACGAGCAGTACTTC
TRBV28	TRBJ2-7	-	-	CASSLVRKLGEQYF	TGTGCCAGCAGTTTAGTGAGGAAGTTGGGCGAGCAGTACTTC
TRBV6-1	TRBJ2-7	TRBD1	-	CATYHPGGQGYEQYF	TGTGCCACCTATCACCCCGGAGGACAGGGCTACGAGCAGTACTTC
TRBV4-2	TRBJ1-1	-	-	CASSQGAPSDAFF	TGTGCCAGCAGCCAAGGGGCACCTTCAGACGCTTTCTTT
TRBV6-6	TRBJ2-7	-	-	CASRMTGYEQYF	TGTGCCAGCAGGATGACAGGCTACGAGCAGTACTTC
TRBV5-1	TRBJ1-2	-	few	CASSATRAYGYTF	TGCGCCAGCAGCGCCACGAGGGCCTATGGCTACACCTTC
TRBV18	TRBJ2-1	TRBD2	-	CASSQILLAGDGPYNEQFF	TGTGCCAGCTCACAAATATTACTAGCGGGAGACGGGCCCTACAATGAGCAGTTCTTC
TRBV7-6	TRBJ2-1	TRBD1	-	CASSSRTGRTYNEQFF	TGTGCCAGCAGCTCCAGGACAGGGCGAACCTACAATGAGCAGTTCTTC
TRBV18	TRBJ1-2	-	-	CASSPTGGTNYGYTF	TGTGCCAGCTCACCCACGGGAGGGACTAACTATGGCTACACCTTC
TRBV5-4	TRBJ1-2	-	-	CASSLAGDYYGYTF	TGTGCCAGCAGCTTAGCAGGGGACTACTATGGCTACACCTTC
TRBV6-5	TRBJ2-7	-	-	CASSYSPAGEQYF	TGTGCCAGCAGTTACTCCCCCGCCGGGGAGCAGTACTTC
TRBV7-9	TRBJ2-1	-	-	CASRLSFEQFF	TGTGCCAGCAGACTTAGTTTTGAGCAGTTCTTC
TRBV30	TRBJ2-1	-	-	CAWSYGGREQFF	TGTGCCTGGTCGTACGGTGGCAGGGAGCAGTTCTTC
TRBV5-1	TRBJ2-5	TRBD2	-	CASKQTSGSQETQYF	TGCGCCAGCAAACAGACTAGCGGGAGTCAAGAGACCCAGTACTTC
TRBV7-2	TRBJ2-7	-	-	CASSQVGDYEQYF	TGTGCCAGCAGCCAGGTCGGGGACTACGAGCAGTACTTC
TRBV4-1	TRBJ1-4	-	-	CASSQISLGPNEKLFF	TGCGCCAGCAGCCAAATTAGCCTGGGACCTAATGAAAAACTGTTTTTT
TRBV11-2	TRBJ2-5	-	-	CASSLARETAFSQYF	TGTGCCAGCAGCTTAGCCCGGGAGACAGCCTTTTCCCAGTACTTC
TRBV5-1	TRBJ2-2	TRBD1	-	CASSTGQLTGELFF	TGCGCCAGCAGCACGGGACAGTTGACCGGGGAGCTGTTTTTT
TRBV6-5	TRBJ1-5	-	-	CASSYRGGNQPQHF	TGTGCCAGCAGTTATAGAGGAGGGAATCAGCCCCAGCATTTT
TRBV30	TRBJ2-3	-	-	CAWSVGLRGTDTQYF	TGTGCCTGGAGTGTGGGACTGAGGGGCACAGATACGCAGTATTTT
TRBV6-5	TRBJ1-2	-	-	CASSYAGTATPYGYTF	TGTGCCAGCAGTTATGCCGGGACCGCTACACCCTATGGCTACACCTTC
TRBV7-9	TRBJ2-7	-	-	CASSRLAYEQYF	TGTGCCAGCAGCCGACTTGCCTACGAGCAGTACTTC
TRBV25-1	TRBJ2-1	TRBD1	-	CASREQGAPSYNEQFF	TGTGCCAGCAGAGAACAGGGGGCCCCCTCCTACAATGAGCAGTTCTTC
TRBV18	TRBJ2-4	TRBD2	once	CASSDAGGGDIQYF	TGTGCCAGCTCAGATGCGGGAGGCGGGGACATTCAGTACTTC
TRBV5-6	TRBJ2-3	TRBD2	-	CASSFGGSTDTQYF	TGTGCCAGCAGTTTCGGGGGGAGCACAGATACGCAGTATTTT
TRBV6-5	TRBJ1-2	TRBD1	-	CASRGQTNYGYTF	TGTGCCAGCAGGGGACAGACTAACTATGGCTACACCTTC
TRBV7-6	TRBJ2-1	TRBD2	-	CASSPLAGGFNEQFF	TGTGCCAGCAGCCCTCTAGCGGGAGGTTTCAATGAGCAGTTCTTC
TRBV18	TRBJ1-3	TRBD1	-	CASSTQQGATGNTIYF	TGTGCCAGCTCAACGCAACAGGGGGCTACTGGAAACACCATATATTTT
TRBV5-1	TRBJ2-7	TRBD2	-	CASSPSGSSYEQYF	TGCGCCAGCAGCCCTAGCGGGAGCTCCTACGAGCAGTACTTC
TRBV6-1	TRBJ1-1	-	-	CASSDYRVRSGTEAFF	TGTGCCAGCAGTGATTACCGGGTCAGAAGTGGGACTGAAGCTTTCTTT
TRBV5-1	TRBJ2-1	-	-	CASSFFGMTSGIGSYNEQFF	TGCGCCAGCAGCTTCTTCGGTATGACGAGTGGGATTGGCTCCTACAATGAGCAGTTCTTC
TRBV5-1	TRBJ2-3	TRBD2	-	CASSLEIAGVDTQYF	TGCGCCAGCAGCTTGGAAATAGCGGGAGTAGATACGCAGTATTTT
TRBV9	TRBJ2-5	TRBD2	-	CASSGRPEAGGQGTQYF	TGTGCCAGCAGCGGACGCCCGGAAGCGGGAGGGCAAGGGACCCAGTACTTC
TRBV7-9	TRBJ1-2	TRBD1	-	CASSPRWTGGSLKGYTF	TGTGCCAGCAGCCCACGGTGGACAGGGGGGTCCTTAAAGGGCTACACCTTC
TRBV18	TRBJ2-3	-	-	CASSPSPTSTDTQYF	TGTGCCAGCTCACCAAGCCCGACTAGCACAGATACGCAGTATTTT
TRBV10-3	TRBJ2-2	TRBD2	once	CAISAGLAGGTVIGELFF	TGTGCCATCAGCGCAGGACTAGCGGGAGGGACGGTCATCGGGGAGCTGTTTTTT
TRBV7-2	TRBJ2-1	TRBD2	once	CASSPGLAGGAWDEQFF	TGTGCCAGCAGCCCGGGACTAGCGGGGGGGGCCTGGGATGAGCAGTTCTTC
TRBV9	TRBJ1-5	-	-	CASSRGVSNQPQHF	TGTGCCAGCAGTCGCGGGGTCAGCAATCAGCCCCAGCATTTT
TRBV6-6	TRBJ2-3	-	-	CASSYSSDTQYF	TGTGCCAGCAGTTACTCCTCAGATACGCAGTATTTT
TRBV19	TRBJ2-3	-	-	CASSIQGTDTQYF	TGTGCCAGTAGTATACAGGGGACAGATACGCAGTATTTT
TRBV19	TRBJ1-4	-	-	CASSWGFREKLFF	TGTGCCAGTAGTTGGGGGTTTCGTGAAAAACTGTTTTTT
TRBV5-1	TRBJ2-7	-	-	CASSLVPYEQYF	TGCGCCAGCAGCTTGGTTCCCTACGAGCAGTACTTC
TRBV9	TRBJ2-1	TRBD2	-	CASSVGLAGFNEQFF	TGTGCCAGCAGCGTTGGCCTAGCGGGATTTAACGAGCAGTTCTTC
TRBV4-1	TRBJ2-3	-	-	CASSQVMRVGTDTQYF	TGCGCCAGCAGCCAAGTAATGCGGGTCGGCACAGATACGCAGTATTTT
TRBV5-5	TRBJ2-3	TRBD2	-	CASSLAGLALTGTQYF	TGTGCCAGCAGCTTGGCAGGACTAGCGTTAACGGGTACGCAGTATTTT
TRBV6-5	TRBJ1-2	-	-	CASSYGRSSGYTF	TGTGCCAGCAGTTACGGCAGATCCTCTGGCTACACCTTC
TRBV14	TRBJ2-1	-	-	CASSPKGLSSYNEQFF	TGTGCCAGCAGCCCAAAGGGACTCAGCTCCTACAATGAGCAGTTCTTC
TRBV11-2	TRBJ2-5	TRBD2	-	CASSFSAGAFLETQYF	TGTGCCAGCAGCTTTTCGGCGGGAGCATTTTTGGAGACCCAGTACTTC
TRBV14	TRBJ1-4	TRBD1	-	CASSQLAGTGNEKLFF	TGTGCCAGCAGCCAACTAGCCGGGACAGGGAATGAAAAACTGTTTTTT
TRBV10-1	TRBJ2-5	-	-	CASSEIPSLTNEETQYF	TGCGCCAGCAGTGAGATCCCCAGTCTGACTAACGAAGAGACCCAGTACTTC